This entry describes one T cell receptor beta chain. The specificity of this receptor is unknown. Qualities for individual bases were not recorded, and no much larger clone is one base off. The method was RT-PCR. Sequencing relied on an Illumina HiSeq 2500. The raw public data were reprocessed by TCRdb itself: fastp quality trimming at Q25, MiXCR clonotype calling, in-frame beta chains only. Each CDR3 protein gets just one entry, which takes the most common genes and DNA from the rows behind it. The sample contains roughly 160,000 distinct CDR3 sequences, around a tenth of them found a single time. The ten largest clones take up roughly a third of the sample. The CDR3 holds 10 amino acids from the cysteine to the phenylalanine. Here the CDR3 DNA is all that survives: 30 bases in frame from base 1. Looking up the germline V gene (reference sequence) yields CDR1 DFQATT and CDR2 SNEGSKA. Between the V and J ends, shortened by 3 bases and 7 bases respectively, the junction contains 6 bases.

This sample is drawn from a study of response to subunit inactivated influenza vaccine (dated by TCRdb to 2016 to 2019). General notes on the study: Deep quantitative T cell receptor repertoire profiling was used in the study to track responses to a trivalent subunit inactivated influenza vaccine.

Study-wide conclusions, independent of this receptor: The authors suggested that each seasonal influenza vaccination may recruit only a limited number of new T cells.

The chain uses TRBV20-1 and TRBJ1-1, with TRBD1 as a weak D call on 6 bases. The sequenced sample was CD8+ T cells sorted from PBMCs, obtained approximately 25 months after vaccination. This sequence originates from a man between 50 and 69 years old who received an inactivated influenza vaccine. Donor details come from another sample of the same person, matched by shared clones. The CDR3 amino acid sequence is: CSARDSEAFF. The DNA reads TGCAGTGCTAGGGACAGTGAAGCTTTCTTT.